This TCR beta chain was recovered during a study of blood T cell repertoires in COVID-19. About the study: Samples came from the United States, Italy and Spain, spanning acute and convalescent COVID-19. The analysed material was cDNA or gDNA that came from T cells, B-cell-depleted T cells, or PBMCs.

Trimming took 1 base from V and 8 from J; bases not matched to a gene: 6. This CDR3 spans 15 amino acids. Germline V gives CDR1 LGHNA, CDR2 YNFKEQ. Participants reported their clinical history, and cohort assignment relied on those reports. Within the 2 weeks before study entry, each person in the exposed group met a COVID-19 case. The table lists this clone with a count of one. Produced via immunoSEQ multiplex PCR; TCRdb's table is partial and in-frame only. The sample shows hundreds of thousands of clones, around 87% of them seen only once. The sequenced material came from PBMCs or T cells enriched from blood (not recorded which). This sequence joins TRBV4-2 and TRBJ1-2; 11 positions match TRBD1. The receptor comes from a man younger than 45 who had been exposed to COVID-19. The CDR3 here is CASSQVTDRGPGYTF. The CDR3 bases are TGTGCCAGCAGCCAAGTTACGGACAGGGGGCCCGGCTACACCTTC.